This is a list of T cell receptor beta chains from one sample in a study of blood T cell repertoires in COVID-19. Some clones are missing from TCRdb's copy, which holds only in-frame ones; the method was immunoSEQ multiplex PCR. Found here are 300,000 or so clones, more than 70% of them singletons; the top ten hold 7.8%. Sequencing was done on a sample of peripheral blood. These receptors were taken from a woman between 50 and 59 years old who had recovered from COVID-19. Both conserved end residues are part of each CDR3. The order of the fields is clone size, J gene, D gene, V gene, CDR3 protein, CDR3 DNA. D genes are given only for firm matches. Not every row has a clone size; where given, it reads once, few, many or a size class.

>.|TRBJ2-7|TRBD1|TRBV27
CASSSLRDRELYEQYF
TGTGCCAGCAGTTCCCTCCGGGACAGGGAATTATACGAGCAGTACTTC
>.|TRBJ1-1|TRBD1|TRBV6-5
CASSPGQGFFTEAFF
TGTGCCAGCAGTCCGGGACAGGGATTTTTCACTGAAGCTTTCTTT
>.|TRBJ2-7|.|TRBV5-1
CASKGGLASYEQYF
TGCGCCAGCAAGGGAGGCCTTGCTTCCTACGAGCAGTACTTC
>.|TRBJ1-1|TRBD1|TRBV19
CASSTGRGTEAFF
TGTGCCAGTTCGACAGGGAGAGGAACTGAAGCTTTCTTT
>.|TRBJ2-1|TRBD2|TRBV2
CASSVRTSGNEQFF
TGTGCCAGCAGTGTCAGGACTAGCGGCAATGAGCAGTTCTTC
>.|TRBJ1-5|.|TRBV27
CASSQDGGLWPQHF
TGTGCCAGCAGTCAGGACGGGGGGCTTTGGCCCCAGCATTTT
>.|TRBJ2-2|.|TRBV6-6
CASTPSGRAGTGELFF
TGTGCCAGCACCCCCTCCGGCAGGGCGGGGACCGGGGAGCTGTTTTTT
>.|TRBJ2-1|.|TRBV7-2
CASSRTFGQFF
TGTGCCAGCAGCCGGACTTTTGGGCAGTTCTTC
>.|TRBJ1-4|.|TRBV10-3
CAISGTASNEKLFF
TGTGCCATCAGTGGGACAGCCTCTAATGAAAAACTGTTTTTT
>.|TRBJ2-4|TRBD2|TRBV7-6
CASSPSGVNIQYF
TGTGCCAGCAGCCCAAGCGGGGTAAACATTCAGTACTTC
>.|TRBJ1-5|.|TRBV6-2/TRBV6-3
CASSYLARNQPQHF
TGTGCCAGCAGTTACTTAGCCCGGAATCAGCCCCAGCATTTT
>.|TRBJ2-7|.|TRBV28
CASVETGLSYEQYF
TGTGCCAGCGTCGAAACGGGACTCTCCTACGAGCAGTACTTC
>once|TRBJ2-1|.|TRBV29-1
CSVGAYASYNEQFF
TGCAGCGTTGGAGCCTACGCTTCTTACAATGAGCAGTTCTTC
>.|TRBJ2-1|TRBD2|TRBV19
CASSIGTIDEQFF
TGTGCCAGTAGTATCGGGACTATTGATGAGCAGTTCTTC
>.|TRBJ2-1|TRBD1|TRBV24-1
CATSDEDRPDVYEQFF
TGTGCCACCAGTGATGAGGACAGGCCTGATGTCTATGAGCAGTTCTTC
>.|TRBJ2-2|.|TRBV7-7
CASSLGRTTGELFF
TGTGCTAGCAGCTTAGGTAGAACCACCGGGGAGCTGTTTTTT
>.|TRBJ2-7|TRBD2|TRBV11-2
CASSARLEREGRHEQYF
TGTGCCAGCAGCGCCCGTCTAGAGCGGGAGGGCCGGCACGAGCAGTACTTC
>.|TRBJ2-2|.|TRBV5-1
CASSLAITGGTGELFF
TGCGCCAGCAGCTTGGCCATAACAGGCGGCACCGGGGAGCTGTTTTTT
>.|TRBJ2-3|.|TRBV5-4
CASSSPAGQNTDTQYF
TGTGCCAGCAGCTCCCCCGCCGGACAGAACACAGATACGCAGTATTTT
>.|TRBJ2-5|TRBD2|TRBV9
CASSVMAGGRETQYF
TGTGCCAGCAGCGTAATGGCGGGGGGCAGGGAGACCCAGTACTTC
>.|TRBJ2-1|.|TRBV6-2/TRBV6-3
CASSPQGGDVEQFF
TGTGCCAGCAGTCCCCAGGGGGGAGACGTGGAGCAGTTCTTC
>.|TRBJ2-3|TRBD1|TRBV6-6
CASTRDRVSDTQYF
TGTGCCAGCACTAGGGACAGGGTTTCAGATACGCAGTATTTT
>.|TRBJ2-7|TRBD2|TRBV7-9
CASSSLLAGGPLPSYEQYF
TGTGCCAGCAGCTCCCTACTAGCGGGGGGCCCCCTTCCATCCTACGAGCAGTACTTC
>.|TRBJ1-1|.|TRBV6-2/TRBV6-3
CASSQYRLEAFF
TGTGCCAGCAGTCAATACAGGCTTGAAGCTTTCTTT
>.|TRBJ1-5|.|TRBV19
CASTLDKGMQGPQHF
TGTGCCAGTACCCTGGACAAGGGGATGCAAGGGCCCCAGCATTTT
>.|TRBJ1-1|TRBD1|TRBV30
CARWDRGTEAFF
TGTGCCCGATGGGACAGGGGAACTGAAGCTTTCTTT
>.|TRBJ1-3|TRBD1|TRBV7-2
CASSPRTGEGNTIYF
TGTGCCAGCAGCCCCAGGACAGGGGAAGGAAACACCATATATTTT